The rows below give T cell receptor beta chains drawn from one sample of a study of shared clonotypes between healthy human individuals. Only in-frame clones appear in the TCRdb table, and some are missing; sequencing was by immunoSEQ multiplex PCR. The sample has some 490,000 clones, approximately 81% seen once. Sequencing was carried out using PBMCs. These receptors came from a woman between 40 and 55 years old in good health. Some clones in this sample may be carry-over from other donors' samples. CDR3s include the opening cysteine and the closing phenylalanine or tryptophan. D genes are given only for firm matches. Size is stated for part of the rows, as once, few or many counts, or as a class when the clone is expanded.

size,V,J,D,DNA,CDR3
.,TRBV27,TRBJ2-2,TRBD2,TGTGCCAGCAGTTTCGTCGGGGCTAGCGGGAGGTCGGGCACCGGGGAGCTGTTTTTT,CASSFVGASGRSGTGELFF
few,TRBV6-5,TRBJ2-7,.,TGTGCCAGCAGTTCTAGCCCAGGGGAGGGAGGCCACGAGCAGTACTTC,CASSSSPGEGGHEQYF
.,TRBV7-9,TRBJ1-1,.,TGTGCCAGCAGCCGCCCCTCAACTACGAACACTGAAGCTTTCTTT,CASSRPSTTNTEAFF
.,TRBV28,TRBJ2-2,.,TGTGCCACCACAACCGGCCTGAACACCGGGGAGCTGTTTTTT,CATTTGLNTGELFF
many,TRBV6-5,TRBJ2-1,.,TGTGCCAGCAGGCTCGGACAGTTATACAATGAGCAGTTCTTC,CASRLGQLYNEQFF
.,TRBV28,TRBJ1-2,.,TGTGCCAGCACGGGGGGCATCATCTATGGCTACACCTTC,CASTGGIIYGYTF
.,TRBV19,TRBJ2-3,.,TGTGCCAGCGGCAGGGCCTCAGATACGCAGTATTTT,CASGRASDTQYF
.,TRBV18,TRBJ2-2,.,TGTGCCAGCTCACCGATATCCGGGACTAACACCGGGGAGCTGTTTTTT,CASSPISGTNTGELFF
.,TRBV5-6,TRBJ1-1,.,TGTGCCAGCAGCACTCCGACAGTGACGGTCACTGAAGCTTTCTTT,CASSTPTVTVTEAFF
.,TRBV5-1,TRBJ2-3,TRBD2,TGCGCCAGCAGCACGGGACTAGCCGAGACAGATACGCAGTATTTT,CASSTGLAETDTQYF
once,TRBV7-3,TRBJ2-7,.,TGTGCCAGCAGCCCCGGGACCGTGGGCGAGCAGTACTTC,CASSPGTVGEQYF
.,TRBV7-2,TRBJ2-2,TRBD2,TGTGCCAGCAGCTTACGTATGCGGGAGCTCCACACCGGGGAGCTGTTTTTT,CASSLRMRELHTGELFF
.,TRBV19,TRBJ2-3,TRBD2,TGTGCCAGTAGTAGTTCAGCGGGAGGCACAGATACGCAGTATTTT,CASSSSAGGTDTQYF
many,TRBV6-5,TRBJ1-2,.,TGTGCCAGCAGTAGTCAGTTCTATGGCTACACCTTC,CASSSQFYGYTF
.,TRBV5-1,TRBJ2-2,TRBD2,TGCGCCAGCAGCCCACTAGCGGGAGAAGCCGGGGAGCTGTTTTTT,CASSPLAGEAGELFF
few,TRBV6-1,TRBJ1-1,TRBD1,TGTGCCAGCAGATCCGGACAGGCGAACACTGAAGCTTTCTTT,CASRSGQANTEAFF
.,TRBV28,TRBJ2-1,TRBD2,TGTGCCAGCAGTTTTAGCGGGGGAAACTACAATGAGCAGTTCTTC,CASSFSGGNYNEQFF
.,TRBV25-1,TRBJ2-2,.,TGTGCCAGCAGGAGGGCGACCGGGGAGCTGTTTTTT,CASRRATGELFF
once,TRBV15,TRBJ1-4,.,TGTGCCACCAGCAGAGATAAGGGAGCAACTAATGAAAAACTGTTTTTT,CATSRDKGATNEKLFF
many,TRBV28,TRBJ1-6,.,TGTGCCAGCAGTTCGAATTCACCCCTCCACTTT,CASSSNSPLHF
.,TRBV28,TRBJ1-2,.,TGTGCCAGCAGTTTCGGGACGGCCTATGGCTACACCTTC,CASSFGTAYGYTF
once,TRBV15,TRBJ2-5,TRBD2,TGTGCCACCAGCAGAGGGTATGCGGGAGCAGAGACCCAGTACTTC,CATSRGYAGAETQYF
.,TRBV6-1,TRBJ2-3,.,TGTGCCAGCAGTGAAGGGAGGGGCACAGATACGCAGTATTTT,CASSEGRGTDTQYF
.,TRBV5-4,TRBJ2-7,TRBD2,TGTGCCAGCAGTACAGGACTAGCGGGAGCCAAGCAGTACTTC,CASSTGLAGAKQYF
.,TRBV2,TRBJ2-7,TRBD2,TGTGCCAGCAGTGCAGGTAGCGGGAGCTACGAGCAGTACTTC,CASSAGSGSYEQYF
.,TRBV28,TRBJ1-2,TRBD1,TGTGCCAGCAGTTTATTCAGGGGGGCTGGCTACACCTTC,CASSLFRGAGYTF
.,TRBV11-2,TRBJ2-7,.,TGTGCCAGCAGCTCGGTAGGCTCCTACGAGCAGTACTTC,CASSSVGSYEQYF
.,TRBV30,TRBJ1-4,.,TGTGCCTGGAGTGGCGGCAGTTATAATGAAAAACTGTTTTTT,CAWSGGSYNEKLFF
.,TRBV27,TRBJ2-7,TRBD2,TGTGCCAGCAGTTTAGGGCTGGGGGGGATCTACGAGCAGTACTTC,CASSLGLGGIYEQYF
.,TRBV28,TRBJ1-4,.,TGTGCCAGCAGGGGGCGGATACTAGAAAAACTGTTTTTT,CASRGRILEKLFF
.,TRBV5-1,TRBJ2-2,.,TGCGCCAGCAGCTTGGACCGATTAATAGGGGAGCTGTTTTTT,CASSLDRLIGELFF
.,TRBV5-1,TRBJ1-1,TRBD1,TGCGCCAGCAGCTCCAACGCCGGGACAGGGGCTGAAGCTTTCTTT,CASSSNAGTGAEAFF
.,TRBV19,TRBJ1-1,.,TGTGCCAGTACGTCCCGGATCTCAGTCCAACTGAACACTGAAGCTTTCTTT,CASTSRISVQLNTEAFF